This T cell receptor (beta chain) was recorded in a study of cytomegalovirus exposure and HLA in healthy donors. The PCR had 60 Vbeta and 13 Jbeta primers. Data came from immunoSEQ multiplex PCR; TCRdb stores just in-frame clones and leaves some out. The sample lists roughly 140,000 clones, approximately 80% occurring once. Study-wide results and caveats: TCR beta V- and J-gene trimming was later associated with a missense DCLRE1C variant.

In its sample, this clone was seen a few times. Its antigen is undetermined. J gave up 8 bases and V 7 bases, and 10 bases lay outside the gene matches. Germline assignment: CDR1 SEHNR and CDR2 FQNEAQ (reference sequence). The CDR3 runs to 13 residues. The source is a female donor in good health and CMV-seronegative. Sequenced material: PBMCs. The V call is TRBV7-9, the J call TRBJ1-2; 7 nucleotides agree with TRBD1. The CDR3 sequence: CASTDDRVSGYTF. The DNA of the CDR3 is TGTGCCAGCACCGATGACAGGGTCTCGGGCTACACCTTC.